A single sample gave rise to the 3 T cell receptor beta chains below, sequenced in a study of low-dose radiotherapy and immunotherapy resistance in tumors. First-strand cDNA used TRAV- and TRBV-specific primers, covering alpha and beta chains. PCR amplification of the TCRs was performed with Phusion for approximately 20 PCR cycles, and it relied on a constant-region primer together with a V-primer adapter. TCRdb reprocessed the reads via MiXCR and lists one record per CDR3 protein. The data show 60,000 to 90,000 distinct CDR3 sequences, with around a third seen just once and 11% held by the top ten. Time point defined: before trial treatment. Sample: PBMCs, taken before treatment. These receptors were obtained from a female donor with ovarian cancer.

This clonotype has a count of ten or more. The CDR3 coding sequence is TGTGCCAGCAGCGCGGGACCTAACACTGAAGCTTTCTTT. Amino acid sequence: CASSAGPNTEAFF. J is TRBJ1-1 and V is TRBV12-3 or TRBV12-4, with D possibly being TRBD1 (5 bases). This CDR3 has 13 amino acids. With 6 bases removed from V and 2 bases from J, the gap between germline ends came to 10 bases.

This clonotype has a count of ten or more. The gene calls are TRBV30 and TRBJ2-3, with TRBD2 matching 13 bases. From germline, CDR1 is GTSNPN and CDR2 SVGIG (reference sequence). This CDR3 has 14 residues. Germline trimming cut 5 bases from V and 6 bases from J; bases unmatched to any gene: 5. The CDR3 region has the DNA TGTGCCTGGGAGGGACTAGCGGGATCGGATACGCAGTATTTT. It codes for CAWEGLAGSDTQYF.

In this sample, this clonotype turned up many times. The rearrangement links TRBV13 to TRBJ1-6; 11 bases map to TRBD1. The junction had 9 bases not matched to a gene; V was cut back by 2 bases and J by 9 bases. The CDR3 has 17 amino acids. Germline assignment: CDR1 PRHDT and CDR2 FYEKMQ (reference sequence). In nucleotides, the CDR3 is TGTGCCAGCAGCTTATACGGACAGGGGGCGGCTACTTCACCCCTCCACTTT. It codes for CASSLYGQGAATSPLHF.